These T cell receptor beta chains were read from a single sample in a study of OX40 agonist ivuxolimab in advanced cancers. Libraries were prepared by immunoSEQ multiplex PCR; TCRdb keeps only in-frame clonotypes and omits some of them. Of about 42,000 clones in the sample, approximately 90% were seen once. Source: CD4+ or CD8+ T cells sorted from blood, taken in a trial of the OX40 agonist ivuxolimab. The source is an adult with an advanced solid tumor such as melanoma, head and neck, liver or kidney cancer. Each CDR3 is given with its conserved first and last residue. Fields, in order: clone size, J gene, D gene, V gene, CDR3 length, CDR3 protein, CDR3 DNA. D genes are given only for firm matches. Size is stated for part of the rows, as once, few or many counts, or as a class when the clone is expanded.

abundance: .; j_gene: TRBJ2-6; d_gene: .; v_gene: TRBV5-1; len: 14; CDR3aa: CASSLDAGANVLTF; CDR3nt: TGCGCCAGCAGCTTGGATGCCGGGGCCAACGTCCTGACTTTC
abundance: .; j_gene: TRBJ2-7; d_gene: .; v_gene: TRBV9; len: 14; CDR3aa: CASSPGLRSYEQYF; CDR3nt: TGTGCCAGCAGTCCGGGACTTCGAAGCTACGAGCAGTACTTC
abundance: once; j_gene: TRBJ1-1; d_gene: .; v_gene: TRBV5-1; len: 15; CDR3aa: CASSLKISMNTEAFF; CDR3nt: TGCGCCAGCAGCCTTAAAATTTCCATGAACACTGAAGCTTTCTTT
abundance: .; j_gene: TRBJ1-5; d_gene: .; v_gene: TRBV19; len: 17; CDR3aa: CASKRWAVGPGNQPQHF; CDR3nt: TGTGCCAGTAAACGGTGGGCAGTCGGTCCCGGCAATCAGCCCCAGCATTTT
abundance: .; j_gene: TRBJ1-2; d_gene: .; v_gene: TRBV7-6; len: 15; CDR3aa: CASSLGQTFNYGYTF; CDR3nt: TGTGCCAGCAGCTTAGGACAGACTTTTAACTATGGCTACACCTTC
abundance: .; j_gene: TRBJ2-2; d_gene: .; v_gene: TRBV18; len: 14; CDR3aa: CASSPPLDIGELFF; CDR3nt: TGTGCCAGCTCACCACCACTAGACATCGGGGAGCTGTTTTTT
abundance: .; j_gene: TRBJ1-1; d_gene: .; v_gene: TRBV27; len: 15; CDR3aa: CASSSQGGRYTEAFF; CDR3nt: TGTGCCAGCAGTTCCCAGGGAGGGAGGTACACTGAAGCTTTCTTT
abundance: .; j_gene: TRBJ1-1; d_gene: .; v_gene: TRBV20-1; len: 11; CDR3aa: CSARRDGEAFF; CDR3nt: TGCAGTGCCCGCCGGGACGGTGAAGCTTTCTTT
abundance: once; j_gene: TRBJ1-2; d_gene: .; v_gene: TRBV28; len: 13; CDR3aa: CASSRTANYGYTF; CDR3nt: TGTGCCAGCAGTCGGACAGCTAACTATGGCTACACCTTC
abundance: .; j_gene: TRBJ1-5; d_gene: TRBD1; v_gene: TRBV12-5; len: 17; CDR3aa: CASGLVLGRGGNQPQHF; CDR3nt: TGTGCTAGTGGTTTGGTACTAGGCAGGGGGGGCAATCAGCCCCAGCATTTT
abundance: .; j_gene: TRBJ2-2; d_gene: TRBD1; v_gene: TRBV6-1; len: 14; CDR3aa: CAAQRQGGTGELFF; CDR3nt: TGTGCCGCCCAAAGACAGGGTGGCACCGGGGAGCTGTTTTTT
abundance: once; j_gene: TRBJ2-1; d_gene: .; v_gene: TRBV5-1; len: 12; CDR3aa: CASSPTYNEQFF; CDR3nt: TGCGCCAGCAGCCCCACCTACAATGAGCAGTTCTTC
abundance: .; j_gene: TRBJ1-2; d_gene: .; v_gene: TRBV28; len: 12; CDR3aa: CASSPAGSGYTF; CDR3nt: TGTGCCAGCAGCCCCGCGGGAAGCGGCTACACCTTC
abundance: .; j_gene: TRBJ2-7; d_gene: TRBD1; v_gene: TRBV29-1; len: 16; CDR3aa: CSVEIDRGKTSYEQYF; CDR3nt: TGCAGCGTAGAAATTGACAGGGGGAAAACATCCTACGAGCAGTACTTC
abundance: .; j_gene: TRBJ2-3; d_gene: TRBD2; v_gene: TRBV5-4; len: 14; CDR3aa: CALGASGLTDTQYF; CDR3nt: TGTGCCCTTGGGGCTAGCGGGCTCACAGATACGCAGTATTTT
abundance: .; j_gene: TRBJ2-3; d_gene: .; v_gene: TRBV7-2; len: 15; CDR3aa: CASSLVGRLGDTQYF; CDR3nt: TGTGCCAGCAGCTTAGTCGGACGGTTGGGAGATACGCAGTATTTT
abundance: .; j_gene: TRBJ1-1; d_gene: .; v_gene: TRBV19; len: 13; CDR3aa: CASSRVLNTEAFF; CDR3nt: TGTGCCAGTAGCCGGGTATTGAACACTGAAGCTTTCTTT
abundance: .; j_gene: TRBJ2-7; d_gene: .; v_gene: TRBV28; len: 21; CDR3aa: CASSNLPSWDFTGTSSYEQYF; CDR3nt: TGTGCCAGCAGTAATCTCCCCTCCTGGGATTTCACAGGGACCTCCTCCTACGAGCAGTACTTC
abundance: .; j_gene: TRBJ2-2; d_gene: TRBD2; v_gene: TRBV7-9; len: 16; CDR3aa: CASSRGERENTGELFF; CDR3nt: TGTGCCAGCAGCCGCGGAGAGCGGGAGAACACCGGGGAGCTGTTTTTT
abundance: .; j_gene: TRBJ1-3; d_gene: .; v_gene: TRBV5-8; len: 15; CDR3aa: CASSSGGSRGNTIYF; CDR3nt: TGTGCCAGCAGCTCGGGAGGGTCCCGTGGAAACACCATATATTTT
abundance: .; j_gene: TRBJ2-1; d_gene: TRBD2; v_gene: TRBV28; len: 17; CDR3aa: CASRTAWGGEKDNEQFF; CDR3nt: TGTGCCAGCAGGACCGCTTGGGGGGGGGAAAAAGACAATGAGCAGTTCTTC
abundance: .; j_gene: TRBJ2-2; d_gene: .; v_gene: TRBV9; len: 15; CDR3aa: CASSVGPSNTGELFF; CDR3nt: TGTGCCAGCAGCGTTGGGCCATCGAACACCGGGGAGCTGTTTTTT
abundance: .; j_gene: TRBJ1-4; d_gene: TRBD1; v_gene: TRBV30; len: 13; CDR3aa: CACATGGEEKLFF; CDR3nt: TGTGCCTGTGCGACAGGGGGGGAAGAAAAACTGTTTTTT
abundance: .; j_gene: TRBJ2-2; d_gene: .; v_gene: TRBV5-4; len: 14; CDR3aa: CASSSGLSTGELFF; CDR3nt: TGTGCCAGCAGCTCAGGACTGTCCACCGGGGAGCTGTTTTTT
abundance: .; j_gene: TRBJ2-5; d_gene: TRBD2; v_gene: TRBV30; len: 13; CDR3aa: CAWSGTSGETQYF; CDR3nt: TGTGCCTGGAGTGGGACTAGCGGGGAGACCCAGTACTTC
abundance: .; j_gene: TRBJ1-2; d_gene: .; v_gene: TRBV30; len: 15; CDR3aa: CAWNPGPQVGHGYTF; CDR3nt: TGTGCCTGGAACCCCGGGCCGCAAGTGGGCCATGGCTACACCTTC
abundance: .; j_gene: TRBJ2-2; d_gene: .; v_gene: TRBV2; len: 11; CDR3aa: CASSAFGELFF; CDR3nt: TGTGCCAGCAGTGCGTTCGGGGAGCTGTTTTTT
abundance: .; j_gene: TRBJ2-7; d_gene: TRBD1; v_gene: TRBV10-3; len: 12; CDR3aa: CAISGTGYEQYF; CDR3nt: TGTGCCATCAGTGGGACAGGGTACGAGCAGTACTTC
abundance: .; j_gene: TRBJ1-5; d_gene: .; v_gene: TRBV29-1; len: 12; CDR3aa: CSVGGSNQPQHF; CDR3nt: TGCAGCGTCGGGGGTAGCAATCAGCCCCAGCATTTT
abundance: .; j_gene: TRBJ2-3; d_gene: .; v_gene: TRBV5-6; len: 14; CDR3aa: CASSLDPIRDTQYF; CDR3nt: TGTGCCAGCAGCCTGGACCCAATCAGGGATACGCAGTATTTT
abundance: .; j_gene: TRBJ2-3; d_gene: .; v_gene: TRBV5-1; len: 14; CDR3aa: CASSSDLAADTQYF; CDR3nt: TGCGCCAGCAGCTCAGACTTAGCGGCAGATACGCAGTATTTT
abundance: few; j_gene: TRBJ2-7; d_gene: .; v_gene: TRBV10-2; len: 21; CDR3aa: CASSPTPGGSPIVRATYEQYF; CDR3nt: TGCGCCAGCAGCCCTACCCCGGGGGGCTCTCCCATAGTGCGGGCCACCTACGAGCAGTACTTC
abundance: .; j_gene: TRBJ2-7; d_gene: .; v_gene: TRBV7-8; len: 15; CDR3aa: CASSLDSGYYYEQYF; CDR3nt: TGTGCCAGCAGCTTGGACAGCGGCTACTACTACGAGCAGTACTTC
abundance: .; j_gene: TRBJ2-1; d_gene: .; v_gene: TRBV5-1; len: 16; CDR3aa: CASSLEVGSSYNEQFF; CDR3nt: TGCGCCAGCAGCTTGGAAGTAGGGTCCTCCTACAATGAGCAGTTCTTC
abundance: .; j_gene: TRBJ1-5; d_gene: .; v_gene: TRBV19; len: 13; CDR3aa: CASSQSPYQPQHF; CDR3nt: TGTGCCAGTAGCCAGAGCCCCTATCAGCCCCAGCATTTT
abundance: .; j_gene: TRBJ2-1; d_gene: .; v_gene: TRBV11-3; len: 13; CDR3aa: CASSLDWGNEQFF; CDR3nt: TGTGCCAGCAGCTTAGATTGGGGAAATGAGCAGTTCTTC
abundance: .; j_gene: TRBJ2-1; d_gene: .; v_gene: TRBV28; len: 15; CDR3aa: CASSFAGSSYNEQFF; CDR3nt: TGTGCCAGCAGTTTCGCGGGGAGCTCCTACAATGAGCAGTTCTTC
abundance: .; j_gene: TRBJ2-7; d_gene: .; v_gene: TRBV6-1; len: 17; CDR3aa: CASSEPKGVSVRYEQYF; CDR3nt: TGTGCCAGCAGTGAACCGAAGGGGGTTAGTGTGAGGTACGAGCAGTACTTC
abundance: .; j_gene: TRBJ2-1; d_gene: .; v_gene: TRBV28; len: 16; CDR3aa: CASSPLRAEGVREQFF; CDR3nt: TGTGCCAGCAGCCCACTTAGAGCGGAGGGGGTTCGGGAGCAGTTCTTC
abundance: .; j_gene: TRBJ1-5; d_gene: .; v_gene: TRBV7-2; len: 16; CDR3aa: CASSLVSGSSNQPQHF; CDR3nt: TGTGCCAGCAGCTTAGTCTCGGGTAGTAGCAATCAGCCCCAGCATTTT
abundance: .; j_gene: TRBJ2-7; d_gene: TRBD1; v_gene: TRBV28; len: 15; CDR3aa: CASSNSGTGTYEQYF; CDR3nt: TGTGCCAGCAGTAATTCCGGGACAGGGACGTACGAGCAGTACTTC
abundance: .; j_gene: TRBJ2-2; d_gene: TRBD2; v_gene: TRBV15; len: 17; CDR3aa: CATSRGGGLARTGELFF; CDR3nt: TGTGCCACCAGCAGGGGAGGGGGACTAGCCAGGACCGGGGAGCTGTTTTTT
abundance: once; j_gene: TRBJ2-3; d_gene: TRBD2; v_gene: TRBV30; len: 13; CDR3aa: CAAGLALQGTQYF; CDR3nt: TGTGCTGCCGGACTAGCTTTGCAGGGTACGCAGTATTTT
abundance: once; j_gene: TRBJ1-5; d_gene: .; v_gene: TRBV7-2; len: 15; CDR3aa: CASSSEGSRNQPQHF; CDR3nt: TGTGCCAGCAGCTCTGAGGGATCACGGAATCAGCCCCAGCATTTT
abundance: .; j_gene: TRBJ2-1; d_gene: TRBD2; v_gene: TRBV19; len: 16; CDR3aa: CASSIPLAGVSNEQFF; CDR3nt: TGTGCCAGTAGTATCCCCCTAGCGGGAGTATCAAATGAGCAGTTCTTC
abundance: .; j_gene: TRBJ1-1; d_gene: .; v_gene: TRBV7-3; len: 13; CDR3aa: CASSLDRNTEAFF; CDR3nt: TGTGCCAGCAGCTTAGACAGGAACACTGAAGCTTTCTTT
abundance: .; j_gene: TRBJ2-5; d_gene: TRBD1; v_gene: TRBV19; len: 16; CDR3aa: CASSSPGQGRQETQYF; CDR3nt: TGTGCCAGTAGTTCGCCGGGACAGGGCCGTCAAGAGACCCAGTACTTC
abundance: .; j_gene: TRBJ2-7; d_gene: TRBD2; v_gene: TRBV10-3; len: 14; CDR3aa: CAISEAGGPAEQYF; CDR3nt: TGTGCCATCAGTGAAGCGGGAGGGCCTGCGGAGCAGTACTTC
abundance: .; j_gene: TRBJ2-7; d_gene: TRBD1; v_gene: TRBV6-5; len: 15; CDR3aa: CASRPPGQGSDEQYF; CDR3nt: TGTGCCAGCAGACCTCCGGGACAGGGCTCCGACGAGCAGTACTTC
abundance: .; j_gene: TRBJ2-5; d_gene: .; v_gene: TRBV7-2; len: 16; CDR3aa: CASSLGQASPQETQYF; CDR3nt: TGTGCCAGCAGCTTAGGACAGGCGTCCCCACAAGAGACCCAGTACTTC
abundance: .; j_gene: TRBJ1-1; d_gene: .; v_gene: TRBV6-1; len: 12; CDR3aa: CASSEGTSEAFF; CDR3nt: TGTGCCAGCAGTGAAGGGACATCCGAAGCTTTCTTT
abundance: .; j_gene: TRBJ2-3; d_gene: .; v_gene: TRBV7-6; len: 11; CDR3aa: CASSLRRTQYF; CDR3nt: TGTGCCAGCAGCTTACGGAGAACGCAGTATTTT
abundance: .; j_gene: TRBJ2-3; d_gene: .; v_gene: TRBV21-1; len: 13; CDR3aa: CASSIDFTDTQYF; CDR3nt: TGTGCCAGCAGCATCGACTTCACAGATACGCAGTATTTT